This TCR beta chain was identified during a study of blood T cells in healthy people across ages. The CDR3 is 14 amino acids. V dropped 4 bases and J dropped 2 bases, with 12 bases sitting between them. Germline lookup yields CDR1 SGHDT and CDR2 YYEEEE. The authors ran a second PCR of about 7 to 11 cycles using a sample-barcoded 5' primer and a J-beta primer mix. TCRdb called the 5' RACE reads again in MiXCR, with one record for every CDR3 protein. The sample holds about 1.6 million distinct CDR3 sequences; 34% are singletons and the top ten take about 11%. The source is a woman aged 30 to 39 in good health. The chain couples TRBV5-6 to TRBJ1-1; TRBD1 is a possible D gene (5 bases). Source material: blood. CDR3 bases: TGTGCCAGCAGCATGAGGGGCCTAAACACTGAAGCTTTCTTT. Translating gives CASSMRGLNTEAFF.